The T cell receptor beta chain described here comes from a study of blood T cell repertoires in COVID-19 (dated by TCRdb to 2018 to 2020). The study in broad terms: Collaborator samples came from the United States, Italy and Spain and covered acute and convalescent phases of COVID-19. Where HLA class I and class II types were available, the types were taken from metadata supplied by the sample provider, not from assay-based typing. Nearly every sample came with metadata listing a de-identified subject ID, COVID-19 status, age in years and sex. The dataset comprised deeply sampled blood TCRbeta repertoires from subjects exposed to, actively infected with, or recovered from COVID-19. A freely available public database, intended as a resource for researchers studying the immune response to SARS-CoV-2, is where the repertoires were released. The material from the prospective study consisted of cDNA or gDNA derived from T cells, B-cell-depleted T cells, or PBMCs. Samples came from the ongoing ImmuneRACE study (first 160 participants) plus 1,254 subjects from 6 global collaborators.

Collaborating institutions collected whole blood in K2EDTA tubes following their own protocols. Collaborator samples were shipped for TCRbeta analysis as frozen whole blood, isolated PBMCs, or DNA extracted from either sample type. The paper as a whole reports these results and caveats: The quantity of clinical and demographic metadata differed by source and by participant and was supplied without curation.

The sample holds one count of this clone. No cognate antigen has been identified for it. No base quality information exists; no much larger clone differs at one position. TCRbeta CDR3 regions were amplified from genomic DNA using the immunoSEQ Assay, a bias-controlled multiplex PCR. From the authors' description of their analysis: Within the assay, amplification of reference gene primers was used to estimate how many nucleated cells each sample contained. To quantify the absolute abundance of each unique TCRbeta CDR3 rearrangement, sequence reads were collapsed and filtered. For each sample, productive Simpson clonality was calculated by taking the square root of Simpson's diversity index across productive rearrangements. TCRdb mirrors the immuneACCESS table, restricted to in-frame sequences. Some clones are absent from its copies; in checked studies, under half trace to an unresolved V gene, and the reason for the others is unknown. For V, J and clone size, that table is used; D and trimming come from the DNA. The sample data list more than 95,000 clones, and roughly 80% of these were observed just once. The ten largest clonotypes hold 5.5% of the sample.

Cut back by 6 bases and 1 base, the V and J ends lie 12 bases apart. The CDR3, from cysteine to phenylalanine, totals 14 residues. Of the read, only the CDR3 DNA is kept; its 42 bases are in frame from base 1. The germline V gene (reference sequence) provides CDR1 MNHEY and CDR2 SMNVEV. The TCR sequence derives from a man aged 55 to 70 with acute or convalescent COVID-19. The chain employs TRBV27 and TRBJ1-1, and the D gene may be TRBD1, 5 bases matching. Sample: peripheral blood. CDR3 sequence: CASSPGMENTEAFF. The nucleotide sequence is TGTGCCAGCAGCCCAGGGATGGAGAACACTGAAGCTTTCTTT.